These 9 T cell receptor beta chains share one sample of origin, sequenced in a study of blood T cell repertoires in COVID-19. Sequenced by immunoSEQ multiplex PCR; TCRdb stores in-frame clones only, minus some. The data hold some 86,000 clones, with approximately 90% observed a single time. Material: peripheral blood. The source of these receptors is a human donor with active COVID-19. The donor label of this sample is uncertain.

This clone was recorded a few times. CDR3 DNA: TGTGCCAGTAGTCCTTACAGGGAGGGAAACATTCAGTACTTC. Amino acid sequence: CASSPYREGNIQYF. The J gene is TRBJ2-4, the V gene TRBV19, with a possible D match to TRBD2 (7 bases). The CDR3 length is 14 residues. Trimming removed 5 bases at V and 6 bases at J, with 14 bases between. The germline gives CDR1 LNHDA, CDR2 SQIVND (reference sequence).

This chain joins TRBV7-9 and TRBJ2-5; D possibly corresponds to TRBD1 (6 bases). V lost 4 bases to trimming and J lost 5 bases, with 17 bases between them. Germline V gene sequence: CDR1 SEHNR, CDR2 FQNEAQ (reference sequence). The CDR3 spans 15 residues. The CDR3 DNA is TGTGCCAGCAGCTCTGTCGGTGGCAGGGGTGAGACCCAGTACTTC. The encoded protein is CASSSVGGRGETQYF. The whole variable domain, remainder taken from reference TRBV7-9 and TRBJ2-5, is DTGVSQNPRHKITKRGQNVTFRCDPISEHNRLYWYRQTLGQGPEFLTYFQNEAQLEKSRLLSDRFSAERPKGSFSTLEIQRTEQGDSAMYLCASSSVGGRGETQYFGPGTRLLVL.

The chain uses TRBV6-5 and TRBJ1-6; D is perhaps TRBD1 (6 bases). V lost 5 bases and J 10 bases, leaving 18 bases between the germline ends. Germline CDR1 reads MNHEY; CDR2 reads SVGAGI. This CDR3 spans 15 amino acids. DNA of the CDR3: TGTGCCAGCAGTCGTACGAGGGGGGGCGGATCACCCCTCCACTTT. It yields the protein CASSRTRGGGSPLHF.

V gene TRBV7-6 combines with J gene TRBJ2-5; TRBD2 agrees at 16 bases. With V trimmed by 2 bases and J by 5 bases, 11 bases remained unmatched. Germline lookup yields CDR1 SGHVS and CDR2 FNYEAQ. The CDR3 is made up of 19 amino acids. The CDR3 loop is CASSLTGTSGGAFGETQYF. For the CDR3, the DNA is TGTGCCAGCAGCTTAACCGGGACTAGCGGGGGGGCCTTCGGGGAGACCCAGTACTTC.

The chain recombines TRBV19 with TRBJ2-1, with a possible D match to TRBD2 (6 bases). Germline V gene lookup returns CDR1 LNHDA and CDR2 SQIVND (reference sequence). CDR3 size: 12 residues. V dropped 6 bases and J dropped 9 bases, with 12 bases sitting between them. CDR3 region: CASSSTSSEQFF. DNA for the CDR3: TGTGCCAGTAGCTCGACTAGTAGTGAGCAGTTCTTC.

Written as DNA, the CDR3 is TGTGCCAGCAGCCAAGATCGGCAGGGTGGCGAGCAGTTCTTC. It specifies CASSQDRQGGEQFF. V is TRBV3-1 (or the pseudogene TRBV3-2) and J is TRBJ2-1, with TRBD1 as a possible D gene (5 bases). The CDR3 loop spans 14 amino acids. V dropped 0 bases and J dropped 10 bases, with 13 bases sitting between them. CDR1 is LGHDT and CDR2 is YNNKEL in the germline V gene (reference sequence).

This chain uses TRBV4-2 with TRBJ2-5; 7 nucleotides agree with TRBD2. Germline CDR1 reads LGHNA; CDR2 reads YNFKEQ. Germline trimming cut 5 bases from V and 1 base from J; bases unmatched to any gene: 7. There are 15 residues in the CDR3. The CDR3 sequence is CASSRAAGVQETQYF. The DNA for the CDR3 is TGTGCCAGCAGCAGGGCGGCGGGGGTCCAAGAGACCCAGTACTTC.

The chain recombines TRBV9 with TRBJ2-3, with 11 bases that match TRBD1. Unmatched junction bases numbered 14, after V lost 2 bases and J lost 0 bases. CDR3 size: 20 residues. CDR1 and CDR2 (germline): SGDLS, YYNGEE. The CDR3 protein is CASSVQSGTGGLPSTDTQYF. The CDR3 coding sequence is TGTGCCAGCAGCGTTCAATCCGGGACAGGGGGACTTCCTAGCACAGATACGCAGTATTTT.

The rearrangement joins TRBV7-9 to TRBJ2-7; 9 bases match TRBD2. V trimming: 5 bases; J trimming: 3 bases; junction bases outside the gene matches: 8. The CDR3 is 15 residues long. The germline gives CDR1 SEHNR, CDR2 FQNEAQ (reference sequence). CDR3 coding DNA: TGTGCCAGCAGCGCGAGCAGACTAGCGGTCTACGAGCAGTACTTC. Amino acid sequence: CASSASRLAVYEQYF.